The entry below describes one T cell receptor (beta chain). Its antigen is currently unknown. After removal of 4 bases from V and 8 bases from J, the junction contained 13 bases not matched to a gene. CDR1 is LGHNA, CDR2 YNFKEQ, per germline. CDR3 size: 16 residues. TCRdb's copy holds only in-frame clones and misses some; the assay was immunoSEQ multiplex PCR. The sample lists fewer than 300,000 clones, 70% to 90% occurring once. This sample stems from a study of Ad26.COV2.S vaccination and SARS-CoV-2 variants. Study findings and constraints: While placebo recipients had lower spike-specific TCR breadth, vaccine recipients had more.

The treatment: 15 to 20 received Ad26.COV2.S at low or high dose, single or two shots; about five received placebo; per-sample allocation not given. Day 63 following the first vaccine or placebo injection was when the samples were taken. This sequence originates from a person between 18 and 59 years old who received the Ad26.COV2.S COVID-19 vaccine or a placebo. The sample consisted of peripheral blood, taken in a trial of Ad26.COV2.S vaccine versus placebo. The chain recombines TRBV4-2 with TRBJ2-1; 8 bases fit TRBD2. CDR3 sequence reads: CASSRGGGRWIDEQFF. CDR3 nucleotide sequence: TGTGCCAGCAGCCGCGGAGGCGGGAGGTGGATAGATGAGCAGTTCTTC.